A single sample gave rise to the 20 T cell receptor beta chains below, sequenced in a study of blood T cell repertoires in COVID-19. Clones were read by immunoSEQ multiplex PCR, and TCRdb kept only the in-frame ones, dropping some. Of about 67,000 clones listed, around 87% were seen once; the top ten hold about 5.7%. Material: peripheral blood. The source of these receptors is a man over 45 with active COVID-19.

This clone was counted a few times. The chain recombines TRBV28 with TRBJ1-5, with a tentative D call TRBD1 (5 bases). This CDR3 contains 16 residues. Germline values: CDR1 MDHEN, CDR2 SYDVKM. The germline V and J ends were trimmed by 3 bases and 4 bases, with 16 bases remaining between them. The CDR3 DNA reads as TGTGCCAGCAGTTTGGCAGGGAACTTAAGGAATCAGCCCCAGCATTTT. Its protein product is CASSLAGNLRNQPQHF.

The V call is TRBV28, the J call TRBJ1-4; 7 bases line up with TRBD1. The CDR3 is made up of 15 amino acids. V dropped 4 bases and J dropped 7; count of bases not matched to a gene: 9. The germline gives CDR1 MDHEN, CDR2 SYDVKM. The CDR3, as DNA: TGTGCCAGCAGTTCTGCAGGGGGAAGAGGTGAAAAACTGTTTTTT. Amino acids: CASSSAGGRGEKLFF.

The chain couples TRBV21-1 to TRBJ2-1; the table names TRBD2, a call not compared with the DNA. TRBV21-1 is a listed pseudogene. This CDR3 comprises 16 residues. CDR3 protein: CASRDSFSLAGGEQFF. CDR3 nucleotide sequence: TGTGCCAGCAGGGATTCCTTTTCACTAGCGGGAGGTGAGCAGTTCTTC.

This chain connects TRBV24-1 to TRBJ2-1; 8 bases are shared with TRBD1. This CDR3 spans 16 amino acids. Germline CDR1 is KGHDR and CDR2 is SFDVKD. Losses at the gene ends were 3 bases for V and 2 bases for J; bases not matched to a gene: 5. CDR3 in amino acids: CATSDAGTGAYNEQFF. The CDR3 bases are TGTGCCACCAGTGATGCCGGGACAGGCGCCTACAATGAGCAGTTCTTC.

This chain joins TRBV28 and TRBJ1-1; D may be TRBD1 (5 bases). V was clipped by 6 bases and J by 6 bases, with 8 bases between them. Germline CDR1 MDHEN, CDR2 SYDVKM. The CDR3 consists of 11 residues. The CDR3 DNA is TGTGCCAGCAGACAGGCCGCTGAAGCTTTCTTT. Its translation is CASRQAAEAFF.

The chain is built from TRBV10-3 and TRBJ2-7; the match to TRBD1 covers 9 bases. The CDR3 spans 14 residues. With 10 bases clipped from V and 4 bases from J, the junction kept 11 bases outside the gene matches. Germline V gene sequence: CDR1 ENHRY, CDR2 SYGVKD. CDR3 coding DNA: TGTGCCACGTCGGCCGGGACAGGGAGATACGAGCAGTACTTC. Its protein product is CATSAGTGRYEQYF.

The V and J genes are TRBV10-3 and TRBJ1-6; 7 positions match TRBD1. This CDR3 region has 16 residues. Losses at the gene ends were 4 bases for V and 4 bases for J; bases not matched to a gene: 7. The germline V gene encodes CDR1 ENHRY and CDR2 SYGVKD. The CDR3 DNA reads as TGTGCCATCAGTGCCGTTCAGGGACAGTATAATTCACCCCTCCACTTT. It translates to CAISAVQGQYNSPLHF.

This chain uses TRBV27 with TRBJ1-1, with D perhaps matching TRBD1 (6 bases). This CDR3 has 18 residues. Trimming pared 2 bases from V and 1 base from J, leaving 20 bases between. Germline CDR1 MNHEY, CDR2 SMNVEV (reference sequence). The CDR3 here is CASSLKFQGRIENTEAFF. CDR3 nucleotides: TGTGCCAGCAGTTTAAAGTTTCAGGGGCGAATAGAGAACACTGAAGCTTTCTTT.

The gene calls are TRBV10-3 and TRBJ2-1; 8 bases match TRBD1. There are 15 residues in the CDR3. Losses at the gene ends were 6 bases for V and 8 bases for J; bases not matched to a gene: 12. Looked up from germline, CDR1 is ENHRY and CDR2 is SYGVKD. CDR3 residues: CAISTDRASLYEQFF. The DNA for the CDR3 is TGTGCCATCAGCACGGACAGGGCCTCCTTGTATGAGCAGTTCTTC.

The chain uses TRBV28 and TRBJ2-7; tentatively, D is TRBD2 (6 bases). The CDR3 length is 14 residues. V dropped 6 bases and J dropped 4 bases, with 16 bases sitting between them. Germline loops: CDR1 MDHEN, CDR2 SYDVKM. This chain's CDR3 is CASRSGGVAYEQYF. The CDR3, as DNA: TGTGCCAGCAGGTCAGGAGGGGTGGCGTACGAGCAGTACTTC.

The chain combines TRBV6-5 with TRBJ2-7; maybe TRBD2 (5 bases). From germline, CDR1 is MNHEY and CDR2 SVGAGI. Deletions cut 8 bases from V and 4 bases from J, with 9 bases between. The CDR3 sequence is 11 residues long. The CDR3 region has the DNA TGTGCCAGCTTTGAGGGATACGAGCAGTACTTC. Its protein product is CASFEGYEQYF.

This clone came up once. This chain links TRBV9 with TRBJ2-3; 8 bases are shared with TRBD1. Germline loops: CDR1 SGDLS, CDR2 YYNGEE. V shed 0 bases and J 4 bases; nucleotides not matched to a gene: 13. CDR3 size: 18 residues. This CDR3 is CASSVGIGGQAVADTQYF. The CDR3 DNA reads as TGTGCCAGCAGCGTAGGAATTGGGGGACAGGCAGTAGCAGATACGCAGTATTTT.

The rearrangement uses TRBV21-1 and TRBJ2-1; the table's D gene call, TRBD2, was not cross checked with the DNA. TRBV21-1 is flagged as a pseudogene. The CDR3 is 16 amino acids. Here the CDR3 DNA reads TGTGCCAGCCTCCAACCCGGACTAGCGGGAGGTAATGAGCAGTTCTTC. Translation: CASLQPGLAGGNEQFF.

J is TRBJ2-7 and V is TRBV24-1; a possible D gene is TRBD2 (6 bases). The CDR3 totals 14 residues. V was cut by 3 bases and J by 1 base, with 9 bases left in between. Germline V gene data show CDR1 as KGHDR and CDR2 as SFDVKD. The CDR3 DNA reads TGTGCCACCAGTGATCCGGGGAGGTCCTACGAGCAGTACTTC. Its translation is CATSDPGRSYEQYF.

The chain combines TRBV6-2 or TRBV6-3 with TRBJ1-2, with 8 nucleotides matching TRBD1. V shed 0 bases, J shed 8 bases, and the junction held 5 bases outside the gene matches. This CDR3 is 14 amino acids long. Germline CDR1 is MNHEY and CDR2 is SVGEGT. CDR3 protein: CASSYSQGADGYTF. Written as DNA, the CDR3 is TGTGCCAGCAGTTACTCTCAGGGGGCTGACGGCTACACCTTC.

This sequence joins TRBV28 and TRBJ1-2; 10 nucleotides align to TRBD1. Unmatched junction bases numbered 18, after V lost 1 base and J lost 7 bases. The CDR3 has 19 amino acids. The V gene's germline CDR1 is MDHEN and CDR2 SYDVKM. The CDR3 coding sequence is TGTGCCAGCAGTTTATACCGGGACAGGGGCCATCAGGGATTACGTGGCTACACCTTC. Residues: CASSLYRDRGHQGLRGYTF.

This CDR3 is CSASTNIQGASGELFF. The CDR3 nucleotides are TGCAGTGCTAGTACTAATATACAGGGGGCGAGCGGGGAGCTGTTTTTT. The rearrangement links TRBV20-1 to TRBJ2-2, with 9 bases aligning to TRBD1. Germline CDR1 and CDR2: DFQATT and SNEGSKA (reference sequence). CDR3 length: 16 residues. Germline trimming cut 3 bases from V and 7 bases from J; bases unmatched to any gene: 12.

This chain joins TRBV19 and TRBJ2-5, with TRBD1 matching 7 bases. The trim removed 11 bases at V and 5 bases at J, leaving 11 bases unmatched. The CDR3 loop spans 13 amino acids. Germline lookup yields CDR1 LNHDA and CDR2 SQIVND (reference sequence). The CDR3 DNA sequence: TGTGCCTCCCAGGAGAGGGGGCGGGAGACCCAGTACTTC. This gives the protein CASQERGRETQYF.

The genes are TRBV9 and TRBJ2-2, with a possible D match to TRBD1 (7 bases). CDR3 length: 15 amino acids. V dropped 0 bases and J dropped 6 bases, with 12 bases sitting between them. The germline V gene has CDR1 SGDLS and CDR2 YYNGEE. In DNA form, the CDR3 reads TGTGCCAGCAGCGTAGGACAGGGAGGATCCGGGGAGCTGTTTTTT. Amino acid sequence: CASSVGQGGSGELFF.

This chain links TRBV12-1 with TRBJ2-7; the table gives TRBD2 as D, unverified against the DNA. TRBV12-1 corresponds to a pseudogene. This CDR3 is built from 13 residues. CDR3 protein: CASSTGILYEQYF. Here the CDR3 DNA reads TGTGCCAGCAGCACCGGGATCCTCTACGAGCAGTACTTC.